A single sample is the source of the 23 T cell receptor beta chains below, sequenced in a study of shared clonotypes between healthy human individuals. Produced via immunoSEQ multiplex PCR; TCRdb's table is partial and in-frame only. The sample gives hundreds of thousands of clones, around 73% of which show up once; more than 1.5% is in the top ten. The source material was memory CD4+ T cells sorted from blood. As for subset: CD45RA-negative fraction. The source of these receptors is a woman aged 25 to 39 in good health.

This clone was seen at least ten times. The V gene is TRBV6-6, the J gene TRBJ2-7, with D possibly being TRBD1 (5 bases). The CDR3 is 15 residues long. Trimming pared 3 bases from V and 2 bases from J, leaving 14 bases between. Germline CDR1 and CDR2: MNHNY and SVGAGI (reference sequence). The CDR3 coding sequence is TGTGCCAGCAGTTATCTCGGAGACAGTACCTACGAGCAGTACTTC. Amino acid sequence: CASSYLGDSTYEQYF.

The chain uses TRBV5-1 and TRBJ1-2; no firm D call. This CDR3 has 14 amino acids. The germline V and J ends were trimmed by 0 bases and 2 bases, with 8 bases remaining between them. Germline V gives CDR1 SGHRS, CDR2 YFSETQ. The CDR3 here is CASSLALGNYGYTF. The CDR3 DNA is TGCGCCAGCAGCTTGGCCTTGGGGAACTATGGCTACACCTTC.

This rearrangement joins TRBV19 to TRBJ1-5; D perhaps matches TRBD1 (6 bases). The V and J ends lost 5 bases and 7 bases respectively, with 15 bases between them. The germline V gene encodes CDR1 LNHDA and CDR2 SQIVND (reference sequence). There are 14 residues in the CDR3. The CDR3 DNA reads TGTGCCAGTAGTGCACGGGGGGCTCCCCAGCCCCAGCATTTT. Protein sequence: CASSARGAPQPQHF.

V usage is TRBV5-1 and J usage is TRBJ2-1, with 8 nucleotides matching TRBD1. Germline CDR1 and CDR2: SGHRS and YFSETQ. The length of the CDR3 is 15 residues. The V segment lost 4 bases and the J segment 10 bases; nucleotides outside the gene matches: 13. For the CDR3, the DNA is TGCGCCAGCAGCCCCGCCAGGGGGCCAAGCGGGGAGCAGTTCTTC. It codes for CASSPARGPSGEQFF.

The rearrangement uses TRBV9 and TRBJ1-1, with 8 nucleotides matching TRBD1. CDR1 and CDR2 (germline): SGDLS, YYNGEE. The CDR3 totals 14 residues. With V trimmed by 7 bases and J by 3 bases, 8 bases remained unmatched. The CDR3 region is CASSRTGSHTEAFF. The CDR3 DNA is TGTGCCAGCTCGAGGACAGGGTCTCACACTGAAGCTTTCTTT.

This chain uses TRBV7-2 with TRBJ1-1, with D perhaps TRBD1 (5 bases). Trimming shortened V by 3 bases and J by 6 bases, and 14 bases separated the two germline ends. This CDR3 spans 14 amino acids. CDR1 is SGHTA and CDR2 is FQGNSA in the germline V gene. CDR3 residues: CASSFETARPEAFF. CDR3 DNA: TGTGCCAGCAGCTTTGAGACAGCCCGACCTGAAGCTTTCTTT.

About this clone itself: Compared with germline, one end of the junction differs, possibly owing to a read error. The chain joins TRBV11-2 to TRBJ2-5; D not certain. Near its end, the DNA agrees better with TRBJ2-7, so the J call may be wrong. The germline V gene encodes CDR1 SGHAT and CDR2 FQNNGV. CDR3 length equals 12 residues. Written as DNA, the CDR3 is TGTGCCAGCAGCGTAGACGGGTACGAGCAGTACTTC. Translated, it gives CASSVDGYEQYF.

The chain couples TRBV28 to TRBJ1-5, with D hard to call. Between the trimmed V and J ends, which lost 4 bases and 2 bases, there was a span of 9 bases. Germline CDR1 reads MDHEN; CDR2 reads SYDVKM. The CDR3 runs 14 residues. The CDR3 DNA follows: TGTGCCAGCAGTTACGAGTTGGGCAATCAGCCCCAGCATTTT. Translation: CASSYELGNQPQHF.

Points on this clone: Being one base from a much bigger clone, this may be a read error. Additional DNA sequences in this sample encode the identical CDR3. The gene calls are TRBV27 and TRBJ2-3; no clear D gene. Germline V gene lookup returns CDR1 MNHEY and CDR2 SMNVEV (reference sequence). This CDR3 spans 13 amino acids. Trimming pared 1 base from V and 1 base from J, leaving 3 bases between. The CDR3 region has the DNA TGTGCCAGCAGTTTATTGGGCACAGATACGCAGTATTTT. Translated: CASSLLGTDTQYF.

In this sample, this clone turned up a few times. At the DNA level, this CDR3 is encoded by other sequences in the same sample as well. This chain links TRBV4-1 with TRBJ1-1; 8 nucleotides agree with TRBD1. The CDR3 has 12 residues. Germline CDR1 and CDR2: MGHRA and YSYEKL. The V segment lost 4 bases and the J segment 5 bases; nucleotides outside the gene matches: 0. The CDR3: CASSRTGTEAFF. DNA for the CDR3: TGCGCCAGCAGCCGGACAGGGACTGAAGCTTTCTTT.

CDR3 region: CASSSLGQENTGELFF. DNA for the CDR3: TGCGCCAGCAGTAGCTTGGGACAGGAGAACACCGGGGAGCTGTTTTTT. This chain links TRBV5-1 with TRBJ2-2; 8 bases are shared with TRBD1. CDR1 and CDR2 (germline): SGHRS, YFSETQ. V dropped 5 bases and J dropped 1; count of bases not matched to a gene: 7. This CDR3 contains 16 residues. The full variable domain, completed using reference TRBV5-1 and TRBJ2-2, is KAGVTQTPRYLIKTRGQQVTLSCSPISGHRSVSWYQQTPGQGLQFLFEYFSETQRNKGNFPGRFSGRQFSNSRSEMNVSTLELGDSALYLCASSSLGQENTGELFFGEGSRLTVL.

The chain joins TRBV5-4 to TRBJ2-5; 10 bases map to TRBD1. The length of the CDR3 is 15 residues. Germline CDR1 and CDR2: SGHNT and YYREEE (reference sequence). V gave up 2 bases and J gave up 7 bases; unmatched junction bases: 8. The DNA for the CDR3 is TGTGCCAGCAGCTTTTTTGCGGACAGGGGGTCGACCCAGTACTTC. Translated: CASSFFADRGSTQYF.

This clone was seen only a few times. V usage is TRBV25-1 and J usage is TRBJ1-4, with TRBD1 matching 9 bases. From germline, CDR1 is MGHDK and CDR2 SYGVNS. This CDR3 region has 13 residues. V shed 8 bases and J 8 bases; nucleotides not matched to a gene: 6. This chain's CDR3 is CASGAGQGEKLFF. CDR3 DNA: TGTGCCAGCGGGGCCGGACAGGGGGAAAAACTGTTTTTT. Full variable domain (outside the CDR3, taken from reference TRBV25-1 and TRBJ1-4): EADIYQTPRYLVIGTGKKITLECSQTMGHDKMYWYQQDPGMELHLIHYSYGVNSTEKGDLSSESTVSRIRTEHFPLTLESARPSHTSQYLCASGAGQGEKLFFGSGTQLSVL.

Many counts were recorded for this clone. The gene calls are TRBV5-1 and TRBJ2-2; 7 positions agree with TRBD1. V lost 3 bases, J lost 7 bases, and 9 bases stayed unmatched. Germline V lookup: CDR1 SGHRS, CDR2 YFSETQ. There are 15 residues in the CDR3. CDR3 bases: TGCGCCAGCAGCTGGACAGGATCTGAGGGCGGGGAGCTGTTTTTT. This gives the protein CASSWTGSEGGELFF.

This chain uses TRBV2 with TRBJ1-1, with 10 bases that match TRBD1. Per the germline V gene, CDR1 is SNHLY and CDR2 is FYNNEI. There are 16 residues in the CDR3. The V segment lost 3 bases and the J segment 5 bases; nucleotides outside the gene matches: 9. CDR3 protein: CASSEWDRGFGTEAFF. CDR3 bases: TGTGCCAGCAGTGAGTGGGACAGGGGATTTGGGACTGAAGCTTTCTTT.

The V and J genes are TRBV28 and TRBJ1-5; D is unclear. Germline values: CDR1 MDHEN, CDR2 SYDVKM. V lost 2 bases, J lost 6 bases, and 11 bases lay in between. This CDR3 region has 14 residues. The CDR3 loop reads CASSLRRDSQPQHF. For the CDR3, the DNA is TGTGCCAGCAGTTTACGCCGCGATTCTCAGCCCCAGCATTTT.

The rearrangement uses TRBV16 and TRBJ1-5; a possible D gene is TRBD1 (6 bases). In germline, CDR1 is KGHSY, CDR2 FQNENV. V dropped 0 bases and J dropped 9 bases, with 15 bases sitting between them. The CDR3 sequence is 15 residues long. The CDR3 DNA is TGTGCCAGCAGCCAATCGTTGGGGGCCCCAGGGCCCCAGCATTTT. Amino acid sequence: CASSQSLGAPGPQHF.

The rearrangement links TRBV7-8 to TRBJ1-1; no clear D. V lost 5 bases and J 1 base, leaving 11 bases between the germline ends. Germline CDR1 and CDR2: SGHVS and FQNEAQ. The CDR3 totals 14 residues. The CDR3 region is CASSAPLANTEAFF. For the CDR3, the DNA is TGTGCCAGCAGCGCCCCGTTGGCGAACACTGAAGCTTTCTTT. The full variable domain, its missing parts supplied by reference TRBV7-8 and TRBJ1-1, is GAGVSQSPRYKVAKRGQDVALRCDPISGHVSLFWYQQALGQGPEFLTYFQNEAQLDKSGLPSDRFFAERPEGSVSTLKIQRTQQEDSAVYLCASSAPLANTEAFFGQGTRLTVV.

The chain joins TRBV27 to TRBJ2-7; D may be TRBD2 (5 bases). This CDR3 region has 14 residues. Germline loops: CDR1 MNHEY, CDR2 SMNVEV (reference sequence). Between the trimmed V and J ends, which lost 5 bases and 3 bases, there was a span of 14 bases. CDR3 in DNA: TGTGCCAGCAGTGGAGGACGGAGGTTCTACGAGCAGTACTTC. Protein: CASSGGRRFYEQYF.

The V gene is TRBV7-8, the J gene TRBJ2-7, with 7 bases identical to TRBD2. Looked up from germline, CDR1 is SGHVS and CDR2 is FQNEAQ. V dropped 4 bases and J dropped 0; count of bases not matched to a gene: 12. The CDR3 totals 17 residues. CDR3: CASSSPPWTSSSYEQYF. CDR3 DNA: TGTGCCAGCAGCTCACCTCCGTGGACTAGTTCCTCCTACGAGCAGTACTTC.

This clone occurred a few times. This sample includes further DNA sequences coding for the same CDR3. The CDR3 protein is CASSESGDTEAFF. The CDR3, as DNA: TGCGCCAGCAGTGAGAGTGGGGACACTGAAGCTTTCTTT. The V and J genes are TRBV10-1 and TRBJ1-1; D gene unclear. Between the trimmed V and J ends, which lost 2 bases and 3 bases, there was a span of 7 bases. The germline V gene has CDR1 WNHNN and CDR2 SYGVQD (reference sequence). This CDR3 has 13 amino acids.

The CDR3 coding sequence is TGTGCCAGCAGTACCAGACAGACAGATACGCAGTATTTT. As protein: CASSTRQTDTQYF. The V and J genes are TRBV28 and TRBJ2-3; tentatively, D is TRBD1 (5 bases). This CDR3 is built from 13 residues. Trimming removed 5 bases from V and 3 bases from J, with 9 bases in between. Germline V gives CDR1 MDHEN, CDR2 SYDVKM.

V usage is TRBV19 and J usage is TRBJ2-7; D is possibly TRBD1 (7 bases). The CDR3 is 15 residues long. V gave up 5 bases and J gave up 3 bases, with 17 bases separating them. Germline CDR1 is LNHDA and CDR2 is SQIVND (reference sequence). The CDR3 nucleotides read TGTGCCAGTAGTCCCCCGGAGGGGGCCTTCTACGAGCAGTACTTC. Protein sequence: CASSPPEGAFYEQYF.